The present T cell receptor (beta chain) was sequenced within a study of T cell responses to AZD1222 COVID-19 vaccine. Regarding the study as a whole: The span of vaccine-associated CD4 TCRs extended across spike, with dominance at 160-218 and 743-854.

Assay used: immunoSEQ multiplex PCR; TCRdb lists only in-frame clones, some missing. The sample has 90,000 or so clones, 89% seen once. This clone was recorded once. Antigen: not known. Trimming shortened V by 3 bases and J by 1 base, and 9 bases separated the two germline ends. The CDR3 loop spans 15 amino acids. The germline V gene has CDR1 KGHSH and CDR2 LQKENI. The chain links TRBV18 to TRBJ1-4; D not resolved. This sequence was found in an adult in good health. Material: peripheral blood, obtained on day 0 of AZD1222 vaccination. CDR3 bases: TGTGCCAGCTCACCCCGCATGGAAACTAATGAAAAACTGTTTTTT. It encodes CASSPRMETNEKLFF.